What follows are 2 T cell receptor beta chains derived from one specimen sequenced in a study of blood T cell repertoires in COVID-19. Assay used: immunoSEQ multiplex PCR; TCRdb lists only in-frame clones, some missing. The data contain 200,000 to 250,000 clones, nearly 90% of them singletons. Sequencing was performed on PBMCs or T cells enriched from blood (not recorded which). All receptors derive from a man aged 30 to 39 who had been exposed to COVID-19.

This sequence joins TRBV15 and TRBJ2-5; D might be TRBD1 (5 bases). There are 14 residues in the CDR3. CDR1 LNHNV and CDR2 YYDKDF come from the germline V gene (reference sequence). Trimming took off 1 base at V and 3 bases at J, with 9 bases between the two ends. The CDR3, as DNA: TGTGCCACCAGCAGAGCACCAGGGAAAGAGACCCAGTACTTC. As protein: CATSRAPGKETQYF. Supplemented by reference TRBV15 and TRBJ2-5, the full variable domain reads DAMVIQNPRYQVTQFGKPVTLSCSQTLNHNVMYWYQQKSSQAPKLLFHYYDKDFNNEADTPDNFQSRRPNTSFCFLDIRSPGLGDTAMYLCATSRAPGKETQYFGPGTRLLVL.

The CDR3 sequence: CASSLEGDSPLHF. DNA of the CDR3: TGTGCCAGCAGCTTGGAGGGGGATTCACCCCTCCACTTT. The genes are TRBV5-4 and TRBJ1-6, with D possibly being TRBD1 (6 bases). The V end was cut by 0 bases, the J end by 8 bases, with 6 bases between. Germline CDR1 and CDR2: SGHNT and YYREEE (reference sequence). The CDR3 length is 13 residues.